Listed below are T cell receptor beta chains from one sample, sequenced in a study of blood T cell repertoires in COVID-19. Profiled with immunoSEQ multiplex PCR; TCRdb holds only in-frame clones, not every one. Of fewer than 200,000 clones detected, around 86% appear once; the ten largest clones hold roughly 2.5%. Input material: peripheral blood. These receptors were collected from a man aged 40-50 years with active or convalescent COVID-19. CDR3s include the opening cysteine and the closing phenylalanine or tryptophan. The D gene is left open where the match is weak. Clone size, where shown, is once, few, many, or a class for clones that have expanded.

v_gene: TRBV6-1
j_gene: TRBJ2-2
abundance: NA
d_gene: NA
CDR3aa: CASSEFAQINTGELFF
CDR3nt: TGTGCCAGCAGTGAATTTGCTCAGATAAACACCGGGGAGCTGTTTTTT

v_gene: TRBV2
j_gene: TRBJ1-6
abundance: NA
d_gene: TRBD1
CDR3aa: CASGSRGIYNSPLHF
CDR3nt: TGTGCCAGCGGGAGCAGGGGGATCTATAATTCACCCCTCCACTTT

v_gene: TRBV5-8
j_gene: TRBJ1-1
abundance: NA
d_gene: NA
CDR3aa: CASSLGTANTEAFF
CDR3nt: TGTGCCAGCAGCTTGGGAACAGCGAACACTGAAGCTTTCTTT

v_gene: TRBV7-9
j_gene: TRBJ2-1
abundance: NA
d_gene: NA
CDR3aa: CASSLVGTSGHEQFF
CDR3nt: TGTGCCAGCAGCTTAGTCGGGACATCGGGACATGAGCAGTTCTTC

v_gene: TRBV4-1
j_gene: TRBJ1-5
abundance: NA
d_gene: TRBD1
CDR3aa: CASSYRDSGNQPQHF
CDR3nt: TGCGCCAGCAGTTACCGGGACAGTGGAAATCAGCCCCAGCATTTT

v_gene: TRBV2
j_gene: TRBJ2-1
abundance: few
d_gene: NA
CDR3aa: CASSEGRVGTNEQFF
CDR3nt: TGTGCCAGCAGTGAAGGGCGGGTAGGGACAAATGAGCAGTTCTTC

v_gene: TRBV24-1
j_gene: TRBJ2-1
abundance: NA
d_gene: NA
CDR3aa: CATRGVHEQFF
CDR3nt: TGTGCCACCAGAGGAGTACATGAGCAGTTCTTC

v_gene: TRBV13
j_gene: TRBJ2-1
abundance: few
d_gene: TRBD1
CDR3aa: CASSLRTGGEQFF
CDR3nt: TGTGCCAGCAGCCTAAGGACAGGGGGTGAGCAGTTCTTC

v_gene: TRBV30
j_gene: TRBJ2-2
abundance: NA
d_gene: NA
CDR3aa: CAWSVPVQGRAGELFF
CDR3nt: TGTGCCTGGAGTGTCCCGGTCCAGGGTCGAGCCGGGGAGCTGTTTTTT

v_gene: TRBV10-1
j_gene: TRBJ1-1
abundance: NA
d_gene: TRBD1
CDR3aa: CASSGNRGRSEAFF
CDR3nt: TGCGCCAGCAGTGGGAACAGGGGAAGAAGTGAAGCTTTCTTT

v_gene: TRBV7-7
j_gene: TRBJ2-1
abundance: few
d_gene: NA
CDR3aa: CASSPSQGSSYNEQFF
CDR3nt: TGTGCTAGCAGCCCTTCTCAGGGGAGCTCCTACAATGAGCAGTTCTTC

v_gene: TRBV5-1
j_gene: TRBJ2-7
abundance: NA
d_gene: NA
CDR3aa: CASSKGMGGIGYEQYF
CDR3nt: TGCGCCAGCAGCAAGGGGATGGGGGGTATAGGCTACGAGCAGTACTTC

v_gene: TRBV27
j_gene: TRBJ1-2
abundance: NA
d_gene: NA
CDR3aa: CASSQKYGYTF
CDR3nt: TGTGCCAGCAGTCAGAAATATGGCTACACCTTC

v_gene: TRBV2
j_gene: TRBJ2-2
abundance: NA
d_gene: NA
CDR3aa: CASSPDSRFNTGELFF
CDR3nt: TGTGCCAGCAGCCCAGACAGTCGCTTCAACACCGGGGAGCTGTTTTTT

v_gene: TRBV10-3
j_gene: TRBJ1-1
abundance: NA
d_gene: NA
CDR3aa: CAISGGQNTEAFF
CDR3nt: TGTGCCATCAGTGGGGGACAGAACACTGAAGCTTTCTTT

v_gene: TRBV9
j_gene: TRBJ1-3
abundance: NA
d_gene: NA
CDR3aa: CASSVEEVGNTIYF
CDR3nt: TGTGCCAGCAGCGTAGAAGAGGTTGGAAACACCATATATTTT

v_gene: TRBV28
j_gene: TRBJ2-7
abundance: NA
d_gene: TRBD1
CDR3aa: CASRGQGGAYEQYF
CDR3nt: TGTGCCAGCAGGGGACAGGGGGGCGCCTACGAGCAGTACTTC

v_gene: TRBV28
j_gene: TRBJ2-3
abundance: NA
d_gene: TRBD2
CDR3aa: CASSLTSGVQRGAQYF
CDR3nt: TGTGCCAGCAGTTTAACTAGCGGGGTCCAACGGGGGGCGCAGTATTTT

v_gene: TRBV19
j_gene: TRBJ1-2
abundance: once
d_gene: NA
CDR3aa: CASSIDRGGNYGYTF
CDR3nt: TGTGCCAGTAGTATAGATCGCGGAGGGAACTATGGCTACACCTTC

v_gene: TRBV4-1
j_gene: TRBJ1-1
abundance: NA
d_gene: TRBD1
CDR3aa: CASSQDQGAVPEAFF
CDR3nt: TGCGCCAGCAGCCAAGATCAGGGGGCAGTCCCTGAAGCTTTCTTT

v_gene: TRBV7-6
j_gene: TRBJ2-2
abundance: NA
d_gene: TRBD1
CDR3aa: CASRSETGATGELFF
CDR3nt: TGTGCCAGCCGATCAGAGACAGGGGCCACCGGGGAGCTGTTTTTT

v_gene: TRBV19
j_gene: TRBJ2-4
abundance: NA
d_gene: NA
CDR3aa: CASSTRAWVAGIAKNIQYF
CDR3nt: TGTGCCAGTAGTACCCGCGCTTGGGTGGCAGGCATAGCCAAAAACATTCAGTACTTC